The subject of this entry is one T cell receptor (beta chain). What it binds is unknown. Unique molecular identifiers were linked by the library to individual cDNA molecules. Study processing details: Samples ranged from roughly 20,000 to 700,000 TCRs, with a median of roughly 93,000. MiXCR was run by TCRdb on the 5' RACE reads, yielding one entry per CDR3 protein. Clone size and V and J calls follow TCRdb, not the original study. The sample has under 85,000 distinct CDR3 sequences; 6.5% to 8.5% are singletons. The CDR3 runs to 15 residues. J lost 8 bases, V lost 5 bases, and 9 bases had no gene match. The germline V gene encodes CDR1 SQVTM and CDR2 ANQGSEA. These data are taken from a study of human T cells and chemical hapten exposure. Study in general: Per-sample TCR yield variability stemmed mainly from small pooled library volume differences. Study-level points and caveats: TCRs at high frequency, those above 1 in 1000, did not change with DPC sensitization.

Total RNA was isolated from whole blood that had not been fractionated. This TCR came from a male donor in good health. The rearrangement uses TRBV29-1 and TRBJ2-1; 13 nucleotides align to TRBD2. The CDR3 DNA sequence: TGCAGCGTTACCCGGACTAGCGGGGGATTCGATGAGCAGTTCTTC. Translating gives CSVTRTSGGFDEQFF.